One sample yielded the 7 T cell receptor beta chains listed below, sequenced in a study of spatial heterogeneity in lung cancer. The time point denotes: sample taken at primary tumor resection. Whole RNA obtained from tumor, nontumor lung or frozen PBMC underwent sequencing without sorting. TCRdb reprocessed the 5' RACE reads with MiXCR, giving one entry per CDR3 protein. Of 65,000 to 85,000 distinct CDR3 sequences in the sample, approximately 20% were seen once. The material was PBMCs, obtained at surgery. These receptors all stem from a male donor with early-stage non-small cell lung cancer.

This rearrangement joins TRBV7-2 to TRBJ2-1; 9 bases align to TRBD2. The V gene's germline CDR1 is SGHTA and CDR2 FQGNSA. The CDR3 has 14 amino acids. Trimming removed 5 bases from V and 6 bases from J; junction bases left unmatched: 5. For the CDR3, the DNA is TGTGCCAGCAGCCTGCGACTAGCGGCCAATGAGCAGTTCTTC. Encoded protein: CASSLRLAANEQFF.

This clonotype occurred many times. The chain is built from TRBV6-2 or TRBV6-3 and TRBJ1-5; D perhaps matches TRBD1 (6 bases). V was cut by 6 bases and J by 9 bases, with 12 bases left in between. This CDR3 contains 12 residues. The V gene's germline CDR1 is MNHEY and CDR2 SVGEGT. The CDR3 nucleotides read TGTGCCAGCAGGGGACATTCACCGCCCCAGCATTTT. Translating it yields CASRGHSPPQHF.

This clonotype appeared a few times. The chain combines TRBV20-1 with TRBJ2-3; a weak D match, TRBD2 (6 bases). CDR3 length equals 15 residues. Germline values: CDR1 DFQATT, CDR2 SNEGSKA (reference sequence). Trimming stripped 6 bases from V and 2 bases from J, with 18 bases between. The CDR3 bases are TGCAGTGCCCCTAGGGACTTTCAATACACAGATACGCAGTATTTT. Its translation: CSAPRDFQYTDTQYF.

V and J are TRBV29-1 and TRBJ1-4; tentatively, D is TRBD1 (5 bases). The CDR3 consists of 13 residues. CDR1 is SQVTM and CDR2 is ANQGSEA in the germline V gene. V was trimmed by 7 bases and J by 6 bases, leaving 15 bases between them. DNA for the CDR3: TGCAGCGCCGAGGGGCAGGGCGATGAAAAACTGTTTTTT. As protein: CSAEGQGDEKLFF.

The table lists this clonotype with a few counts. The gene calls are TRBV4-1 and TRBJ2-7, with D perhaps matching TRBD2 (6 bases). The CDR3 is made up of 13 amino acids. Trimming took off 1 base at V and 5 bases at J, with 9 bases between the two ends. Germline CDR1 MGHRA, CDR2 YSYEKL. In nucleotides, the CDR3 is TGCGCCAGCAGCCAAGCGGGGAGGAACGAGCAGTACTTC. Encoded protein: CASSQAGRNEQYF.

The V call is TRBV14, the J call TRBJ2-7; the D gene is possibly TRBD1 (5 bases). This CDR3 has 14 amino acids. Trimming left V 0 bases short and J 3 bases short, with 9 bases between. Germline CDR1 and CDR2: SGHDN and FVKESK. The CDR3 region has the DNA TGTGCCAGCAGCCAAGACAGGGCTCGCTACGAGCAGTACTTC. As protein: CASSQDRARYEQYF.

This clonotype was recorded a few times. The rearrangement links TRBV5-1 to TRBJ2-7, with D possibly being TRBD2 (6 bases). Trimming removed 4 bases from V and 7 bases from J, with 12 bases in between. Germline V gene data show CDR1 as SGHRS and CDR2 as YFSETQ. The length of the CDR3 is 12 residues. CDR3 bases: TGCGCCAGCAGCACTACAGGAGGGGAGCAGTACTTC. Its translation: CASSTTGGEQYF.